A selection of T cell receptor beta chains follows, all from one sample in a study of T cells in Graves' hyperthyroidism and ophthalmopathy. TCRdb analysed the multiplex PCR reads with MiXCR anew, one entry per CDR3 protein. The data contain more than 75,000 distinct CDR3 sequences, about 51% of them singletons. Sequencing was performed on blood. The source of these receptors is a woman aged 40 to 55 with Graves' hyperthyroidism. Both conserved end residues are part of each CDR3. A D gene is named only where the DNA matches it firmly. Size values are once, few and many counts, or a class for expanded clones, and some rows have none.

V,size,D,J,DNA,CDR3
TRBV7-9,.,.,TRBJ1-1,TGTGCCAGCAGCGAGGCGGGGCGCGCTTTCTTT,CASSEAGRAFF
TRBV9,.,.,TRBJ1-6,TGTGCCAGCCAAGGAGGCGGGGGCCCTAATTCACCCCTCCACTTT,CASQGGGGPNSPLHF
TRBV19,many,.,TRBJ1-5,TGTGCCAGTAGGTGCAAAGAAGATTATAGCAATCAGCCCCAGCATTTT,CASRCKEDYSNQPQHF
TRBV7-2,.,TRBD1,TRBJ1-6,TGTGCCAGCAGCTTGGAGCCTTCCGGGACAGGGATGGGTTCACCCCTCCACTTT,CASSLEPSGTGMGSPLHF
TRBV4-1,few,.,TRBJ2-7,TGCGCCAGCAGCCAAATCCCGGGACAAAACTACGAGCAGTACTTC,CASSQIPGQNYEQYF
TRBV9,many,.,TRBJ2-6,TGTGCCAGCAGCCCCTGGACGGGAAACTCTGGGGCCAACGTCCTGACTTTC,CASSPWTGNSGANVLTF
TRBV7-2,.,TRBD1,TRBJ1-2,TGTGCCAGCAGCTTGACAGGGAACAATGGCTACACCTTC,CASSLTGNNGYTF
TRBV14,many,.,TRBJ1-4,TGTGCCAGCAGCAAAGGGAAGCAACTGTTTTTT,CASSKGKQLFF
TRBV5-1,many,.,TRBJ2-5,TGCGCCAGCAGCTTGGTAGTCAGGGCGGAGACCCAGTACTTC,CASSLVVRAETQYF
TRBV27,medium-sized,TRBD1,TRBJ1-3,TGTGCCAGCAGCTCCATCGGACAGGGGGCGACTGGCTTAAACACCATATATTTT,CASSSIGQGATGLNTIYF
TRBV9,few,.,TRBJ1-2,TGTGCCAGCAGTCCTATCGGGGTAAACTATGGCTACACCTTC,CASSPIGVNYGYTF
TRBV2,.,.,TRBJ2-7,TGTGCCAGCAGTGACAGGTTCTCCTACGAGCAGTACTTC,CASSDRFSYEQYF
TRBV6-5,many,.,TRBJ2-7,TGTGCCAGCAGTCCATATGGACCGAGCTACGAGCAGTACTTC,CASSPYGPSYEQYF
TRBV5-1,once,TRBD1,TRBJ2-6,TGCGCCAGCAGCTTGAAAGGGCAGGGGGCTCTCGGGGCCAACGTCCTGACTTTC,CASSLKGQGALGANVLTF
TRBV15,once,.,TRBJ1-1,TGTGCCACCAGCAGAGATCACGCCGGGACCACTGAAGCTTTCTTT,CATSRDHAGTTEAFF
TRBV20-1,many,.,TRBJ2-7,TGCAGTGCTGGGGGGGACAGCTCCTACGAGCAGTACTTC,CSAGGDSSYEQYF
TRBV25-1,.,.,TRBJ1-6,TGTGCCAGCAGTGCACCGGGCCTGGTTGCCTATAATTCACCCCTCCACTTT,CASSAPGLVAYNSPLHF
TRBV29-1,.,.,TRBJ2-1,TGCAGCGTTGGCGGGAATCACTACAATGAGCAGTTCTTC,CSVGGNHYNEQFF
TRBV15,.,.,TRBJ2-5,TGTGCCACTGGCAGAGATGGGACCCAGTACTTC,CATGRDGTQYF
TRBV29-1,.,.,TRBJ1-2,TGCAGCTTGGCCGGGGCGGCTAACTATGGCTACACCTTC,CSLAGAANYGYTF
TRBV20-1,.,TRBD1,TRBJ2-7,TGCAGTGCTGCAGGACAGGGGGAATCATACGAACAGTACTTC,CSAAGQGESYEQYF
TRBV5-6,many,.,TRBJ2-5,TGTGCCAGCAGCCTTTACGGGAGTGGGCAAGAGACCCAGTACTTC,CASSLYGSGQETQYF
TRBV24-1,many,TRBD1,TRBJ1-5,TGTGCCACCAGGGGACAGAGCAATCAGCCCCAGCATTTT,CATRGQSNQPQHF
TRBV20-1,few,TRBD2,TRBJ2-7,TGCAGTGCTACCGGGACTAGCGGGAGTTGGTCCTACGAGCAGTACTTC,CSATGTSGSWSYEQYF
TRBV7-6,.,.,TRBJ2-7,TGCGCCAGCAGCTTAGCGGGTACAGGGACCTACGAGCAGTACTTC,CASSLAGTGTYEQYF
TRBV5-1,many,TRBD2,TRBJ2-5,TGCGCCAGCAGTTCCCCACTAGCGGGGTTTGAGACCCAGTACTTC,CASSSPLAGFETQYF
TRBV15,.,.,TRBJ2-5,TGTGCCACCAGCAGGCTAGCCATAGAGACCCAGTACTTC,CATSRLAIETQYF
TRBV6-1,.,TRBD1,TRBJ1-1,TGTGCCAGCAGTGACCCTCAGGGGGCCGAGTCTGAAGCTTTCTTT,CASSDPQGAESEAFF
TRBV20-1,many,.,TRBJ2-2,TGCAGTGCACCTGGGAGCTACACCGGGGAGCTGTTTTTT,CSAPGSYTGELFF
TRBV6-5,.,.,TRBJ1-1,TGTGCCAGCAGGCTACAGAGGGGCTTGAACACTGAAGCTTTCTTT,CASRLQRGLNTEAFF
TRBV10-3,.,TRBD1,TRBJ1-2,TGTGCCATCAGTTCCGGGACAGGAAACTATGGCTACACCTTC,CAISSGTGNYGYTF
TRBV7-9,few,TRBD2,TRBJ2-5,TGTGCCAGCAGCACGGGACTAGCGGGAGAGCCCCAGTACTTC,CASSTGLAGEPQYF
TRBV7-9,many,.,TRBJ2-3,TGTGCCAGCAGTCGCCTAGTAGGGGCAGATACGCAGTATTTT,CASSRLVGADTQYF
TRBV7-2,.,TRBD1,TRBJ2-5,TGTGCCAGCAGCCAAAGGACAGGGGGCGAGTCCCAGTACTTC,CASSQRTGGESQYF
TRBV7-2,once,TRBD1,TRBJ1-4,TGTGCCAGCAGCCAGGCGGACAGGGGGGATGAAAAACTGTTTTTT,CASSQADRGDEKLFF
TRBV20-1,.,TRBD1,TRBJ2-6,TGCAGTGCTGAACAGGGGGGCACTGAAGCTTTC,CSAEQGGTEAF
TRBV19,many,.,TRBJ1-5,TGTGCCAGTAGTATACGGCTGAGGATCATAGGACACCCCCTCTTGATGCCCCAGCATTTT,CASSIRLRIIGHPLLMPQHF
TRBV5-1,many,.,TRBJ2-2,TGCGCCAGCAGCTCAAACAGAGGCGACACCGGGGAGCTGTTTTTT,CASSSNRGDTGELFF
TRBV7-2,many,.,TRBJ2-2,TGTGCCAGCAGCTTAGCGGCTGGCACTAGGGGGGAGAAGGGGGAGCTGTTTTTT,CASSLAAGTRGEKGELFF
TRBV25-1,.,.,TRBJ2-2,TGTGCCAGCAGTGCGGTTACGAACACCGGGGAGCTGTTTTTT,CASSAVTNTGELFF
TRBV11-2,once,.,TRBJ1-5,TGTGCCAGCAGCCCACCGGGGGGACAGCCCCAGCATTTT,CASSPPGGQPQHF
TRBV4-1,many,TRBD2,TRBJ2-7,TGCGCCAGCAGCCAACCTGCTCTAGCGGGGCTCTTCTACGAGCAGTACTTC,CASSQPALAGLFYEQYF
TRBV7-9,.,.,TRBJ2-7,TGTGCCAGCAGTTTACTTAGGACAGACTACGAGCAGTACTTC,CASSLLRTDYEQYF
TRBV7-6,many,TRBD1,TRBJ1-6,TGTGCCAGCAGCTTAGTTGCAGGGGGAAGTAATTCACCCCTCCACTTT,CASSLVAGGSNSPLHF